This T cell receptor beta chain was profiled in a study of cytomegalovirus exposure and HLA in healthy donors. On this clone itself: Its specificity is not known.

The PCR contained 60 Vbeta and 13 Jbeta primers. Assay used: immunoSEQ multiplex PCR; TCRdb lists only in-frame clones, some missing. The repertoire holds 120,000 to 150,000 clones, 80% seen once, with 2.5% to 3.5% in the top ten. The CDR3 has 14 amino acids. The germline V gene has CDR1 GTSNPN and CDR2 SVGIG (reference sequence). J was trimmed by 5 bases and V by 2 bases; bases with no gene match: 5. Study results and caveats: As a later analysis revealed, most CMV-associated TCR beta chains appeared HLA-restricted. Sequencing likely generated an artifact that appeared as a cluster of highly shared sequence variants. Associated with cytomegalovirus, according to the listing, were 150 to 200 TCR beta chains.

The rearrangement uses TRBV30 and TRBJ1-1, with 10 bases identical to TRBD1. The clonotype was recovered from a woman aged 25 to 45 in good health and CMV-seronegative. The specimen sequenced was PBMCs. CDR3: CAWSLGTGDTEAFF. As DNA, the CDR3 is TGTGCCTGGAGTTTAGGGACAGGGGATACTGAAGCTTTCTTT.